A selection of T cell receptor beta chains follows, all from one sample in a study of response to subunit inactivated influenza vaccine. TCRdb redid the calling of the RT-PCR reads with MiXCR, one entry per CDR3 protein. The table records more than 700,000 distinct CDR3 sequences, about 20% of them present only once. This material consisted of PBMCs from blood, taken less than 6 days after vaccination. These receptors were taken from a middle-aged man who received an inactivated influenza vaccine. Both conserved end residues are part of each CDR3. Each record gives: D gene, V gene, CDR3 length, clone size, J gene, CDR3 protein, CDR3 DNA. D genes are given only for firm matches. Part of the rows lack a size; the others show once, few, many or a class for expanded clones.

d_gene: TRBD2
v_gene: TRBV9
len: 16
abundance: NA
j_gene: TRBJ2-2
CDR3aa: CASSPRGRENTGELFF
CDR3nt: TGTGCCAGCAGCCCCCGGGGGAGGGAGAACACCGGGGAGCTGTTTTTT

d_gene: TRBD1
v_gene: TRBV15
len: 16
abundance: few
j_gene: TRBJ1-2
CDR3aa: CATSRDRGPTGEGYTF
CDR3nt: TGTGCCACCAGCAGAGATCGGGGGCCTACAGGGGAGGGCTACACCTTC

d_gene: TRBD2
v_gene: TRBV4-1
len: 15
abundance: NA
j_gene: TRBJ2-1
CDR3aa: CASSTRDAGRNEQFF
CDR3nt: TGCGCCAGCAGCACCCGGGACGCCGGGAGGAATGAGCAGTTCTTC

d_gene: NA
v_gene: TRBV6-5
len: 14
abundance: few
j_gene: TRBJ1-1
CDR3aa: CASSYSMGFAEAFF
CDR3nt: TGTGCCAGCAGTTACTCGATGGGGTTTGCTGAAGCTTTCTTT

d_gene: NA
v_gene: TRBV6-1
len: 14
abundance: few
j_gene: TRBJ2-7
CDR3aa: CASRRGTLSYEQYF
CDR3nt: TGTGCCAGCAGACGCGGGACTCTCTCCTACGAGCAGTACTTC

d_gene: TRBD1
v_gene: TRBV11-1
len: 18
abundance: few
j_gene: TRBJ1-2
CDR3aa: CASSLPRQGARVDYGYTF
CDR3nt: TGTGCCAGCAGCTTACCAAGACAGGGGGCGCGGGTGGACTATGGCTACACCTTC

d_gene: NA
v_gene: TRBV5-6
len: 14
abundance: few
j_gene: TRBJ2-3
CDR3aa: CASSYGTVGGTQYF
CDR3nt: TGTGCCAGCAGCTATGGGACCGTCGGGGGTACGCAGTATTTT

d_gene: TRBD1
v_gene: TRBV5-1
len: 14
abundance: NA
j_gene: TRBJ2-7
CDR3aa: CASSWDREAYEQYF
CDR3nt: TGCGCCAGCAGCTGGGACAGGGAAGCCTACGAGCAGTACTTC

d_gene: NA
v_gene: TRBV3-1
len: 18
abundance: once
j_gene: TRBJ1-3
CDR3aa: CASSQGGPPDRSGNTIYF
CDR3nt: TGTGCCAGCAGCCAAGGGGGGCCACCTGACCGCTCTGGAAACACCATATATTTT

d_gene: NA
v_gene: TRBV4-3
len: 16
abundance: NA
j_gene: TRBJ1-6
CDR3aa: CASSQEGFSYNSPLHF
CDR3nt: TGCGCCAGCAGCCAGGAGGGGTTCTCCTATAATTCACCCCTCCACTTT

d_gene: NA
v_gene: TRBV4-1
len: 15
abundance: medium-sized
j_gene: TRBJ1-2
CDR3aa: CASSQDRTVNYGYTF
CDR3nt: TGCGCCAGCAGCCAAGATCGGACAGTTAACTATGGCTACACCTTC

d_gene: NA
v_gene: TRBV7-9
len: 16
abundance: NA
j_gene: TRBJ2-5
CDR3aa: CASGQIKQGFQETQYF
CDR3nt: TGTGCCAGCGGACAGATAAAACAGGGATTCCAAGAGACCCAGTACTTC

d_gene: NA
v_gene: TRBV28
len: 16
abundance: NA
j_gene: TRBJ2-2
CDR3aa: CASSFLDSSNTGELFF
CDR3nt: TGTGCCAGCAGTTTTTTGGACAGTTCGAACACCGGGGAGCTGTTTTTT

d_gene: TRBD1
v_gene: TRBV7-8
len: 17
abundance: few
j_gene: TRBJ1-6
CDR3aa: CASSLAGQGTYNSPLHF
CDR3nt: TGTGCCAGCAGCTTAGCGGGACAGGGCACTTATAATTCACCCCTCCACTTT

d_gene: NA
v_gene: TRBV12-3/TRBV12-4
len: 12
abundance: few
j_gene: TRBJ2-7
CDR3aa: CASNTVWGEQYF
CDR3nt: TGTGCCAGCAACACGGTTTGGGGGGAGCAGTACTTC

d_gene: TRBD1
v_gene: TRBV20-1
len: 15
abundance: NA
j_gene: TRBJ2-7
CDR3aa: CSAQRQGSTPYEQYF
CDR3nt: TGCAGTGCTCAACGACAGGGGTCGACACCCTACGAGCAGTACTTC

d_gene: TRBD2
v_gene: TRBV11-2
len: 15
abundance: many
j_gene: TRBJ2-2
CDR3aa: CASSFGLAGTGELFF
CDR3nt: TGTGCCAGCAGCTTTGGACTAGCGGGTACCGGGGAGCTGTTTTTT